These 20 T cell receptor beta chains share one sample of origin, sequenced in a study of T-cell reconstitution after alpha-beta-depleted transplantation in children. Using unique molecular identifiers, the investigators prepared the TCRbeta library. TCRdb called the PCR reads again in MiXCR, with one record for every CDR3 protein. The sample lists roughly 70,000 distinct CDR3 sequences; roughly 4.9% were seen once. Sequencing used PBMCs, mostly from graft donor cells, obtained 180 days after TCRalphabeta/CD19-depleted stem cell transplant. The receptors were sampled from a boy younger than two who had a stem cell transplant for acute myeloid leukemia, so the T cells may come from the graft donor.

This clonotype was observed many times. The chain has TRBV29-1 and TRBJ2-1; D ambiguous. Per germline, CDR1 SQVTM and CDR2 ANQGSEA. Trimming took off 3 bases at V and 0 bases at J, with 12 bases between the two ends. The CDR3 covers 15 residues. This chain's CDR3 is CSVERAPSSYNEQFF. CDR3 bases: TGCAGCGTTGAGCGAGCCCCGAGCTCCTACAATGAGCAGTTCTTC.

This clonotype was seen ten or more times. V is TRBV13 and J is TRBJ2-2; D gene ambiguous. The CDR3 runs 14 residues. The V end was cut by 5 bases, the J end by 4 bases, with 11 bases between. The V gene's germline CDR1 is PRHDT and CDR2 FYEKMQ (reference sequence). The CDR3 bases are TGTGCCAGCAGCCACATACATAGCACCGGGGAGCTGTTTTTT. This codes for CASSHIHSTGELFF.

Many counts were recorded for this clonotype. The chain combines TRBV12-3 or TRBV12-4 with TRBJ1-2; tentative D call: TRBD1 (5 bases). Trimming shortened V by 10 bases and J by 2 bases, and 11 bases separated the two germline ends. This CDR3 has 12 residues. The DNA of the CDR3 is TGTGCCATACAGGACGGAAACTATGGCTACACCTTC. Translation: CAIQDGNYGYTF.

This clonotype was seen at least ten times. The chain links TRBV19 to TRBJ2-1; weak D call: TRBD2 (6 bases). The V and J ends lost 9 bases and 1 base respectively, with 19 bases between them. This CDR3 is 16 amino acids long. Germline V gives CDR1 LNHDA, CDR2 SQIVND (reference sequence). The CDR3 loop is CASVKDGGRSYNEQFF. The CDR3 DNA reads as TGTGCCAGCGTAAAAGACGGGGGAAGATCCTACAATGAGCAGTTCTTC.

This clonotype occurred many times. This rearrangement joins TRBV5-1 to TRBJ2-1; 9 positions agree with TRBD1. The CDR3 is made up of 14 amino acids. CDR1 SGHRS and CDR2 YFSETQ come from the germline V gene. Trimming at V came to 4 bases and at J to 4 bases, leaving 3 bases not matched to a gene. The CDR3 loop reads CASSHGQGYNEQFF. The CDR3 bases are TGCGCCAGCAGCCACGGACAGGGGTACAATGAGCAGTTCTTC.

The table lists this clonotype with many counts. V is TRBV7-9 and J is TRBJ2-1, with a weak D call TRBD2 (5 bases). This CDR3 comprises 15 residues. V shed 0 bases and J shed 2 bases, with 8 bases lying between them. In germline, CDR1 is SEHNR, CDR2 FQNEAQ (reference sequence). This CDR3 reads CASSLATSTYNEQFF. CDR3 coding DNA: TGTGCCAGCAGCTTAGCTACTAGTACCTACAATGAGCAGTTCTTC.

This clonotype was seen many times. This sequence joins TRBV2 and TRBJ2-5; TRBD1 aligns across 9 bases. CDR1 SNHLY and CDR2 FYNNEI come from the germline V gene. The CDR3 contains 14 residues. Germline trimming cut 1 base from V and 3 bases from J; bases unmatched to any gene: 0. The CDR3 nucleotides read TGTGCCAGCAGTGAAGGGACAGGGGAAGAGACCCAGTACTTC. It yields the protein CASSEGTGEETQYF.

This clonotype was seen ten or more times. CDR3 sequence: CASSQEVRGRGYTF. Written as DNA, the CDR3 is TGTGCCAGCAGCCAAGAAGTGAGGGGACGGGGCTACACCTTC. This chain joins TRBV3-1 and TRBJ1-2; a weak D match, TRBD1 (5 bases). V gave up 0 bases and J gave up 8 bases, with 13 bases separating them. Germline assignment: CDR1 LGHDT and CDR2 YNNKEL (reference sequence). This CDR3 has 14 residues. Looking up the rest from reference TRBV3-1 and TRBJ1-2 gives the full variable domain: DTAVSQTPKYLVTQMGNDKSIKCEQNLGHDTMYWYKQDSKKFLKIMFSYNNKELIINETVPNRFSPKSPDKAHLNLHINSLELGDSAVYFCASSQEVRGRGYTFGSGTRLTVV.

This clonotype was seen at least ten times. The DNA for the CDR3 is TGCAGTGCTAGAGGCGGGACATTCCAAGAGACCCAGTACTTC. This gives the protein CSARGGTFQETQYF. This sequence joins TRBV20-1 and TRBJ2-5; the D call may be TRBD1 or TRBD2 (6 bases each). With 1 base removed from V and 1 base from J, the gap between germline ends came to 10 bases. This CDR3 spans 14 amino acids. Per the germline V gene, CDR1 is DFQATT and CDR2 is SNEGSKA (reference sequence).

This clonotype has a count of ten or more. J is TRBJ1-6 and V is TRBV11-2; a weak D match, TRBD1 (6 bases). Between the trimmed V and J ends, which lost 2 bases and 7 bases, there was a span of 18 bases. The CDR3 loop spans 17 amino acids. The germline gives CDR1 SGHAT, CDR2 FQNNGV. The CDR3 region is CASSLSGRGTTNSPLHF. The CDR3 DNA reads as TGTGCCAGCAGCTTAAGTGGTAGGGGGACAACCAATTCACCCCTCCACTTT.

This clonotype was seen at least ten times. This chain uses TRBV20-1 with TRBJ2-3; 8 nucleotides match TRBD2. With 3 bases clipped from V and 7 bases from J, the junction kept 15 bases outside the gene matches. Germline CDR1 reads DFQATT; CDR2 reads SNEGSKA (reference sequence). The CDR3 is 16 residues long. In DNA, the CDR3 is TGCAGTGCTAGGGCAGAAGGCGGGGGGCCATTCAATACGCAGTATTTT. Residues: CSARAEGGGPFNTQYF.

This clonotype was recorded many times. V usage is TRBV12-3 or TRBV12-4 and J usage is TRBJ2-7; the match to TRBD1 covers 10 bases. The V and J ends lost 5 bases and 6 bases, in that order; junction bases with no gene match: 13. The CDR3 contains 16 residues. Here the CDR3 reads CASSPGTGAWGPEQYF. The CDR3 DNA follows: TGTGCCAGCAGTCCCGGGACAGGGGCGTGGGGTCCCGAGCAGTACTTC.

The chain is built from TRBV20-1 and TRBJ2-6; D is unclear. V was pared by 7 bases and J by 0 bases, with 22 bases between. Germline V gene sequence: CDR1 DFQATT, CDR2 SNEGSKA (reference sequence). This CDR3 region has 18 residues. The CDR3 DNA reads TGCAGTGGTCGAGCCCCGGGCCAATTCACCTCTGGGGCCAACGTCCTGACTTTC. Translating gives CSGRAPGQFTSGANVLTF.

This clonotype was seen many times. The chain joins TRBV28 to TRBJ1-2, with D hard to call. CDR1 MDHEN and CDR2 SYDVKM come from the germline V gene. V dropped 4 bases and J dropped 5 bases, with 14 bases sitting between them. The CDR3 sequence is 14 residues long. The CDR3 here is CASSSAGPQYGYTF. CDR3 bases: TGTGCCAGCAGTTCGGCCGGGCCACAATATGGCTACACCTTC.

This chain connects TRBV18 to TRBJ1-2, with D perhaps matching TRBD1 (6 bases). The CDR3 sequence is 16 residues long. Germline V gene sequence: CDR1 KGHSH, CDR2 LQKENI. With 6 bases removed from V and 4 bases from J, the gap between germline ends came to 21 bases. Here the CDR3 DNA reads TGTGCCAGCTCCACGAATGAGGGACACGCAGGCTATGGCTACACCTTC. Translating gives CASSTNEGHAGYGYTF. Supplemented by reference TRBV18 and TRBJ1-2, the full variable domain reads NAGVMQNPRHLVRRRGQEARLRCSPMKGHSHVYWYRQLPEEGLKFMVYLQKENIIDESGMPKERFSAEFPKEGPSILRIQQVVRGDSAAYFCASSTNEGHAGYGYTFGSGTRLTVV.

This clonotype appeared many times. The rearrangement joins TRBV4-3 to TRBJ1-6; D unresolved. Germline assignment: CDR1 LGHNA and CDR2 YSLEER. The CDR3 extends over 17 amino acids. V lost 0 bases and J lost 7, with 16 bases in between. The CDR3 loop reads CASSQDLRGFGNSPLHF. CDR3 in DNA: TGCGCCAGCAGCCAAGATCTACGAGGGTTTGGAAATTCACCCCTCCACTTT.

The table lists this clonotype with many counts. For the CDR3, the DNA is TGCACCGCCCACGGGGGAGCAGTTACTAGCACAGATACGCAGTATTTT. Its translation is CTAHGGAVTSTDTQYF. This chain connects TRBV20-1 to TRBJ2-3, with D possibly matching TRBD2 (6 bases). The CDR3 covers 16 residues. In germline, CDR1 is DFQATT, CDR2 SNEGSKA (reference sequence).

This clonotype was recorded at least ten times. V gene TRBV19 combines with J gene TRBJ1-5; D is unclear. The germline gives CDR1 LNHDA, CDR2 SQIVND (reference sequence). Trimming cost V 8 bases and J 7 bases, with 12 bases left between them. The CDR3 totals 12 residues. The CDR3 loop reads CASGRVRQPQHF. The CDR3 nucleotides read TGTGCCAGTGGGAGGGTCCGGCAGCCCCAGCATTTT.

There are many counts of this clonotype. V usage is TRBV5-1 and J usage is TRBJ2-5; unclear D gene. CDR3 length: 13 residues. The V gene lost 3 bases and the J gene lost 2 bases, with 8 bases spanning the gap. Germline V lookup: CDR1 SGHRS, CDR2 YFSETQ. This chain's CDR3 is CASSSRLQETQYF. The CDR3 nucleotides read TGCGCCAGCAGCTCGAGATTACAAGAGACCCAGTACTTC. Full variable domain (outside the CDR3, taken from reference TRBV5-1 and TRBJ2-5): KAGVTQTPRYLIKTRGQQVTLSCSPISGHRSVSWYQQTPGQGLQFLFEYFSETQRNKGNFPGRFSGRQFSNSRSEMNVSTLELGDSALYLCASSSRLQETQYFGPGTRLLVL.

In its sample, this clonotype was seen many times. V and J are TRBV27 and TRBJ2-1; 10 bases are a match to TRBD1. The CDR3 is 16 amino acids. V gave up 4 bases and J gave up 3 bases; unmatched junction bases: 6. Looked up from germline, CDR1 is MNHEY and CDR2 is SMNVEV (reference sequence). CDR3 sequence reads: CASSSVRDRGYNEQFF. The CDR3, as DNA: TGTGCCAGCAGTTCAGTCCGGGACAGGGGCTACAATGAGCAGTTCTTC.